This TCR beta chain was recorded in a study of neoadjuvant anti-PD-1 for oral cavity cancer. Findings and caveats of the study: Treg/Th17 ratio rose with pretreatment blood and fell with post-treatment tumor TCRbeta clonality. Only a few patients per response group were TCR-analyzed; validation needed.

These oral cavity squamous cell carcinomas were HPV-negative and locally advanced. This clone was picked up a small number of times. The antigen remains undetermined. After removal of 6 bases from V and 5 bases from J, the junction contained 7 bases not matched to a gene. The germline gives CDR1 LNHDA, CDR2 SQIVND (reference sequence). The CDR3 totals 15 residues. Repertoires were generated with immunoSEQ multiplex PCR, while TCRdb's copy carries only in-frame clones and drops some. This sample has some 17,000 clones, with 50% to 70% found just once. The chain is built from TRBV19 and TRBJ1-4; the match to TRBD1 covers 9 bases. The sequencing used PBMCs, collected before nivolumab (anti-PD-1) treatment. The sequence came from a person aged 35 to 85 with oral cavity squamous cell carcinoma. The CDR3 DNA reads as TGTGCCAGTAGGCGCCCGGGACAGGGAAATGAAAAACTGTTTTTT. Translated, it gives CASRRPGQGNEKLFF.